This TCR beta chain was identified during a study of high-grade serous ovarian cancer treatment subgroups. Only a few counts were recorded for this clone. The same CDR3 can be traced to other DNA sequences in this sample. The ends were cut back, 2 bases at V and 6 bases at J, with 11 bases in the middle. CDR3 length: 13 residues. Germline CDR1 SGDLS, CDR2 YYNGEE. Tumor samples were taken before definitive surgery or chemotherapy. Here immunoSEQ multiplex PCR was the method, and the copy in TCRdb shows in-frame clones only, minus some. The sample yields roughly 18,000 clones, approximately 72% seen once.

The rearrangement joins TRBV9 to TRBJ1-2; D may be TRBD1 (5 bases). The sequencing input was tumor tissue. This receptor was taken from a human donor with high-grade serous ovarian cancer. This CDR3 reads CASSVDGGDGYTF. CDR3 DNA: TGTGCCAGCAGCGTGGATGGGGGAGATGGCTACACCTTC. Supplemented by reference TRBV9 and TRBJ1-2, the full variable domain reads DSGVTQTPKHLITATGQRVTLRCSPRSGDLSVYWYQQSLDQGLQFLIQYYNGEERAKGNILERFSAQQFPDLHSELNLSSLELGDSALYFCASSVDGGDGYTFGSGTRLTVV.